This passage covers 9 T cell receptor beta chains from one sample sequenced in a study of T cell changes during pregnancy in multiple sclerosis. Only in-frame clones appear in the TCRdb table, and some are missing; sequencing was by immunoSEQ multiplex PCR. The sample carries nearly 110,000 clones, roughly 92% recorded once. Sample: peripheral blood, taken in the third trimester of pregnancy. The receptor set was obtained from a female donor in good health, enrolled as a control in a pregnancy study.

The chain combines TRBV7-2 with TRBJ2-3, with 12 bases fitting TRBD2. This CDR3 is built from 18 residues. With 3 bases clipped from V and 5 bases from J, the junction kept 12 bases outside the gene matches. Germline CDR1 reads SGHTA; CDR2 reads FQGNSA. In DNA form, the CDR3 reads TGTGCCAGCAGCTTGCTAGCGGGGGGGCATCAAGGACAAGATACGCAGTATTTT. This codes for CASSLLAGGHQGQDTQYF. Filled out from reference TRBV7-2 and TRBJ2-3, the complete variable domain reads GAGVSQSPSNKVTEKGKDVELRCDPISGHTALYWYRQSLGQGLEFLIYFQGNSAPDKSGLPSDRFSAERTGGSVSTLTIQRTQQEDSAVYLCASSLLAGGHQGQDTQYFGPGTRLTVL.

The rearrangement joins TRBV7-9 to TRBJ2-7, with 8 bases identical to TRBD1. V trimming: 4 bases; J trimming: 4 bases; junction bases outside the gene matches: 15. The CDR3 runs to 17 residues. From germline, CDR1 is SEHNR and CDR2 FQNEAQ (reference sequence). The DNA of the CDR3 is TGTGCCAGCAGCTCCAATCAGGCTGACAGGGGTTTGTACGAGCAGTACTTC. It is translated as CASSSNQADRGLYEQYF.

The rearrangement uses TRBV5-5 and TRBJ1-1; weak D call: TRBD1 (6 bases). The ends were cut back, 3 bases at V and 3 bases at J, with 12 bases in the middle. CDR1 SGHKS and CDR2 YYEKEE come from the germline V gene (reference sequence). The CDR3 covers 14 residues. CDR3 amino acids: CASSSRAGDTEAFF. As DNA, the CDR3 is TGTGCCAGCAGCTCCCGCGCAGGGGACACTGAAGCTTTCTTT.

V is TRBV2 and J is TRBJ1-1, with D perhaps matching TRBD1 (6 bases). The CDR3 sequence is 14 residues long. Germline CDR1 is SNHLY and CDR2 is FYNNEI. The V end lost 6 bases, the J end lost 1 base, and 12 bases lay between the germline ends. Here the CDR3 reads CASRGSTGNTEAFF. CDR3 DNA sequence: TGTGCCAGCAGGGGCTCGACAGGGAACACTGAAGCTTTCTTT. The complete variable domain, with remaining parts taken from reference TRBV2 and TRBJ1-1, reads EPEVTQTPSHQVTQMGQEVILRCVPISNHLYFYWYRQILGQKVEFLVSFYNNEISEKSEIFDDQFSVERPDGSNFTLKIRSTKLEDSAMYFCASRGSTGNTEAFFGQGTRLTVV.

The chain uses TRBV9 and TRBJ2-7; 8 bases are shared with TRBD1. The CDR3 runs to 15 residues. Losses at the gene ends were 4 bases for V and 2 bases for J; bases not matched to a gene: 8. Germline-derived CDR1 and CDR2 are SGDLS and YYNGEE. CDR3 loop: CASSPSGGGPYEQYF. CDR3 DNA: TGTGCCAGCAGCCCCTCAGGGGGCGGCCCCTACGAGCAGTACTTC.

The chain joins TRBV5-3 to TRBJ1-1, with 11 positions matching TRBD1. TRBV5-3 is an ORF, and what it does is uncertain. The CDR3 is 16 residues long. Trimming at V came to 6 bases and at J to 3 bases, leaving 10 bases not matched to a gene. In DNA form, the CDR3 reads TGTGCCAGAAATCAGTCTGGGACAGGGGGACACACTGAAGCTTTCTTT. This translates into CARNQSGTGGHTEAFF.

V and J are TRBV4-2 and TRBJ2-3, with TRBD2 matching over 8 bases. The trim removed 0 bases at V and 5 bases at J, leaving 16 bases unmatched. Germline V gene sequence: CDR1 LGHNA, CDR2 YNFKEQ. The CDR3 loop spans 19 amino acids. CDR3 coding DNA: TGTGCCAGCAGCCAAGAAGGACTAGCCCCATATGTTTCTGGAGATACGCAGTATTTT. It codes for CASSQEGLAPYVSGDTQYF.

The CDR3 protein is CAQRFRTCSYNEQFF. CDR3 DNA sequence: TGTGCCCAACGATTTAGGACATGCTCCTACAATGAGCAGTTCTTC. The chain carries TRBV6-5 and TRBJ2-1, with a weak D call TRBD1 (5 bases). Trimming removed 11 bases at V and 0 bases at J, with 17 bases between. Germline V gives CDR1 MNHEY, CDR2 SVGAGI. The CDR3 consists of 15 residues.

The V and J genes are TRBV14 and TRBJ2-5, with TRBD2 identical over 12 bases. Trimming cost V 5 bases and J 4 bases; bases outside gene matches: 8. The CDR3 sequence is 16 residues long. Germline lookup yields CDR1 SGHDN and CDR2 FVKESK. CDR3 region: CASSIRPGLAGETQYF. CDR3 DNA: TGTGCCAGCAGCATCCGGCCGGGACTAGCGGGAGAGACCCAGTACTTC.